These T cell receptor beta chains were read from a single sample in a study of OX40 agonist ivuxolimab in advanced cancers. The method was immunoSEQ multiplex PCR; TCRdb's version includes in-frame clones alone and lacks a portion of them. The sample has tens of thousands of clones, roughly 94% seen once. The sample consisted of CD4+ or CD8+ T cells sorted from blood, taken in a trial of the OX40 agonist ivuxolimab. The receptors derive from an adult with an advanced solid tumor such as melanoma, head and neck, liver or kidney cancer. Each CDR3 is given with its conserved first and last residue. D genes are given only for firm matches. Expanded clones are given a class, and other clones once, few, many or no size at all.

D gene	J gene	V gene	clone size	CDR3 protein	CDR3 DNA
NA	TRBJ2-7	TRBV7-8	NA	CASSVGKGYEQYF	TGTGCCAGCAGCGTGGGGAAGGGCTACGAGCAGTACTTC
NA	TRBJ2-1	TRBV5-3	NA	CARSFGNYNEQFF	TGTGCCAGAAGCTTTGGTAACTACAATGAGCAGTTCTTC
NA	TRBJ1-1	TRBV6-5	NA	CASSYGLDTEAFF	TGTGCCAGCAGTTACGGGTTGGACACTGAAGCTTTCTTT
TRBD1	TRBJ1-1	TRBV27	NA	CASSPGQGGYTEAFF	TGTGCCAGCAGCCCGGGCCAGGGGGGGTACACTGAAGCTTTCTTT
NA	TRBJ2-7	TRBV6-1	NA	CAVSFLEDGTYEQYF	TGTGCCGTTTCTTTTTTGGAGGACGGCACCTACGAGCAGTACTTC
TRBD1	TRBJ2-1	TRBV6-5	NA	CASSNTGDNEQFF	TGTGCCAGCAGTAATACAGGGGACAATGAGCAGTTCTTC
NA	TRBJ2-1	TRBV4-3	NA	CASSQDNPYNEQFF	TGCGCCAGCAGCCAAGATAACCCCTACAATGAGCAGTTCTTC
NA	TRBJ2-3	TRBV4-3	NA	CASSPRSRTDTQYF	TGCGCCAGCAGCCCGCGGAGTCGCACAGATACGCAGTATTTT
NA	TRBJ1-1	TRBV4-1	few	CASSQGDTEAFF	TGCGCCAGCAGCCAGGGGGACACTGAAGCTTTCTTT
NA	TRBJ2-1	TRBV5-4	NA	CASSLEDTEEQFF	TGTGCCAGCAGCTTGGAGGATACGGAGGAGCAGTTCTTC
NA	TRBJ2-7	TRBV6-6	NA	CASQASYEQYF	TGTGCCAGCCAGGCCTCCTACGAGCAGTACTTC
NA	TRBJ1-1	TRBV4-1	NA	CASSPTGMNTEAFF	TGCGCCAGCAGCCCGACAGGCATGAACACTGAAGCTTTCTTT
NA	TRBJ2-7	TRBV11-2	NA	CASSSPQGFEQYF	TGTGCCAGCAGCTCCCCTCAGGGGTTCGAGCAGTACTTC
TRBD2	TRBJ2-1	TRBV4-1	NA	CASSQEDGGRAHEQFF	TGCGCCAGCAGCCAAGAAGACGGCGGGAGGGCCCATGAGCAGTTCTTC
NA	TRBJ2-2	TRBV11-2	NA	CASSLDGYTGELFF	TGTGCCAGCAGCTTGGACGGGTACACCGGGGAGCTGTTTTTT